This note documents a single T cell receptor (beta chain) sequence. This sample is part of a study of blood T cell repertoires in COVID-19. Study-wide background: Acute and convalescent COVID-19 specimens originated in the United States, Italy and Spain.

Original data processing: Estimates of nucleated cell counts were drawn from the amplification of reference gene primers. The data were produced by immunoSEQ multiplex PCR, yet TCRdb's version contains in-frame clones alone and is incomplete. V and J calls and clone size follow that table, whereas D and trimming were derived from the DNA. The profile shows a few hundred thousand clones, about 90% of them singletons. Followed longitudinally, the Seattle patients had been enrolled during active infection. CDR3 length: 13 amino acids. The V and J ends lost 1 base and 7 bases respectively, with 10 bases between them. Germline loops: CDR1 SGHNT, CDR2 YENEEA.

The genes are TRBV11-3 and TRBJ1-1; the D gene is possibly TRBD1 (5 bases). The sequenced sample was peripheral blood. This TCR was recovered from a young man with COVID-19, enrolled during active disease. The CDR3 DNA reads as TGTGCCAGCAGCTTAGTCGGGGGGAGTGAAGCTTTCTTT. Its translation is CASSLVGGSEAFF.